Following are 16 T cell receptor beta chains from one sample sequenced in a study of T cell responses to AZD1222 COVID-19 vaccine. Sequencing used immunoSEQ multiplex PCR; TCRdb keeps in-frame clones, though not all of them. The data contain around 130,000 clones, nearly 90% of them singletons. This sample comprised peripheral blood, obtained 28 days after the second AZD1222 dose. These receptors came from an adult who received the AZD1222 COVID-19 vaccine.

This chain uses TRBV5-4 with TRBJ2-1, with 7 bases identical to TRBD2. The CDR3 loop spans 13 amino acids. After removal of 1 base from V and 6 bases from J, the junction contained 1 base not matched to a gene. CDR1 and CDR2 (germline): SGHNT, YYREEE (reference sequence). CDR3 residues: CASSLPSGNEQFF. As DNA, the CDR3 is TGTGCCAGCAGCTTGCCTAGCGGCAATGAGCAGTTCTTC.

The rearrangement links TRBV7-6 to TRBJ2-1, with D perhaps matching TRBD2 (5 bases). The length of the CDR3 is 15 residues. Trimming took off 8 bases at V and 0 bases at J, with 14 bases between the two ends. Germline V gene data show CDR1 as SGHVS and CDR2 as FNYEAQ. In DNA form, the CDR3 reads TGTGCCAGCCGGTCGGGATTTAGCTCCTACAATGAGCAGTTCTTC. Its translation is CASRSGFSSYNEQFF.

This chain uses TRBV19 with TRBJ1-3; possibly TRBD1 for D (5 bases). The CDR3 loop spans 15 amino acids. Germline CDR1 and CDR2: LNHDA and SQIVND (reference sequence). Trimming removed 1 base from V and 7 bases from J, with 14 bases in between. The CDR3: CASSIAGDARNTIYF. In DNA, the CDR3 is TGTGCCAGTAGTATAGCCGGGGACGCCCGGAACACCATATATTTT.

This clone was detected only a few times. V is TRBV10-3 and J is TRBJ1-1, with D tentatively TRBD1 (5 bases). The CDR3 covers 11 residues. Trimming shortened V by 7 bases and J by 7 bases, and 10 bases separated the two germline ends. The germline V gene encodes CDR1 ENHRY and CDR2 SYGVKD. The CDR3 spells CAITQGVEAFF. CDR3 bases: TGTGCCATCACCCAAGGGGTTGAAGCTTTCTTT.

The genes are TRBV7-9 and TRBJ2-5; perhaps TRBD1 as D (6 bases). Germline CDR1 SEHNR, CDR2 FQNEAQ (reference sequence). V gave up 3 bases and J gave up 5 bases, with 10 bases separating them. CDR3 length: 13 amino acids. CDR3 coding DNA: TGTGCCAGCAGCTTTCAGGGGTGGGAGACCCAGTACTTC. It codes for CASSFQGWETQYF. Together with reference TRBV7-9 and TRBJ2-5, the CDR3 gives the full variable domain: DTGVSQNPRHKITKRGQNVTFRCDPISEHNRLYWYRQTLGQGPEFLTYFQNEAQLEKSRLLSDRFSAERPKGSFSTLEIQRTEQGDSAMYLCASSFQGWETQYFGPGTRLLVL.

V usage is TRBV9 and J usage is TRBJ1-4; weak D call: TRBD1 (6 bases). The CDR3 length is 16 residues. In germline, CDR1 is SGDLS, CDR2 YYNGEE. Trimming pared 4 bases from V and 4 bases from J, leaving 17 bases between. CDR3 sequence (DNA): TGTGCCAGCAGCCCGAGCCAGGGGCGGGGTAATGAAAAACTGTTTTTT. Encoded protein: CASSPSQGRGNEKLFF.

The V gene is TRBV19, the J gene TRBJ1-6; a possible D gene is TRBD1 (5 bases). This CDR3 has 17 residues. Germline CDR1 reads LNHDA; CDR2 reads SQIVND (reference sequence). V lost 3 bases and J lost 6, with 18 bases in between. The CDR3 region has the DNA TGTGCCAGTAGTATTCGGGTCACGGGGCGCGGTAATTCACCCCTCCACTTT. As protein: CASSIRVTGRGNSPLHF.

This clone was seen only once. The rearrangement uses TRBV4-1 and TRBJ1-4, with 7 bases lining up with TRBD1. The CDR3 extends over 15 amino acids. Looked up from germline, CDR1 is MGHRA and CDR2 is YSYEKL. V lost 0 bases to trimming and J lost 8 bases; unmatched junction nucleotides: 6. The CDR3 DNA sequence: TGCGCCAGCAGCCAAGATGACAGGGTTCGAGAAAAACTGTTTTTT. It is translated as CASSQDDRVREKLFF.

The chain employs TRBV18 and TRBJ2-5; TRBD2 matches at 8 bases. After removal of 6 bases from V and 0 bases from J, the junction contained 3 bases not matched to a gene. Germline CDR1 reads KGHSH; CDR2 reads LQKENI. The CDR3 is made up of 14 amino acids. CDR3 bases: TGTGCCAGCTCCACTAGCGGTTACCAAGAGACCCAGTACTTC. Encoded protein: CASSTSGYQETQYF.

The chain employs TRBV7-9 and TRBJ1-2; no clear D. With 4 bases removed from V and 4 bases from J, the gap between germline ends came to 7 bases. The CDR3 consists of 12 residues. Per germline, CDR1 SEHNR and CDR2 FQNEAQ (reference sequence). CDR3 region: CASSSGVYGYTF. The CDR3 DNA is TGTGCCAGCAGCTCAGGTGTCTATGGCTACACCTTC.

The CDR3 nucleotides are TGTGCCAGCAGCCCCGGAGTAGCGGGGGGGGTGGAGACCCAGTACTTC. Amino acids: CASSPGVAGGVETQYF. V gene TRBV7-2 combines with J gene TRBJ2-5, with 11 bases matching TRBD2. The germline CDR1 and CDR2 sequences are SGHTA and FQGNSA. The CDR3 runs to 16 residues. The ends lost 5 bases at V and 5 bases at J; junction bases unmatched: 10.

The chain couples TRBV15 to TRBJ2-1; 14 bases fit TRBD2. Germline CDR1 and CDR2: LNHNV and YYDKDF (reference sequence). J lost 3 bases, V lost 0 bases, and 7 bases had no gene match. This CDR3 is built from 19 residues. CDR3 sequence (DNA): TGTGCCACCAGCAGAGATCTGGGACTAGCGGGAGTATTCTACAATGAGCAGTTCTTC. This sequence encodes CATSRDLGLAGVFYNEQFF. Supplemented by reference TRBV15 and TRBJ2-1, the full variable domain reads DAMVIQNPRYQVTQFGKPVTLSCSQTLNHNVMYWYQQKSSQAPKLLFHYYDKDFNNEADTPDNFQSRRPNTSFCFLDIRSPGLGDTAMYLCATSRDLGLAGVFYNEQFFGPGTRLTVL.

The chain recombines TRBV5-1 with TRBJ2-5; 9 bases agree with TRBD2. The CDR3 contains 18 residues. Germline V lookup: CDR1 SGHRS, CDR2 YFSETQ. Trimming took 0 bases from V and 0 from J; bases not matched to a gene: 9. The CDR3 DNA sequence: TGCGCCAGCAGCTTGGCCGCTAGCGGGGCCCCCCACCAAGAGACCCAGTACTTC. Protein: CASSLAASGAPHQETQYF.

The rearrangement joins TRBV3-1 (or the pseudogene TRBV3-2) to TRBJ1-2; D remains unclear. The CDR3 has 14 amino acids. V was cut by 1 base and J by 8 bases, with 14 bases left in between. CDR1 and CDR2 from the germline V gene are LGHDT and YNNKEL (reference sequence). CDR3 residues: CASSQVPVGGGYTF. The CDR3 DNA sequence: TGTGCCAGCAGCCAAGTCCCTGTGGGTGGCGGCTACACCTTC.

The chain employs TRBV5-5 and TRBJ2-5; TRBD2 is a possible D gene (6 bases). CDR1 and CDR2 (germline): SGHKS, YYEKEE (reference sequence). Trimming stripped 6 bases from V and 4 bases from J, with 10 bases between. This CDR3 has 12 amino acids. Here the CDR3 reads CASTPGLETQYF. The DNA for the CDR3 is TGTGCCAGCACACCGGGACTAGAGACCCAGTACTTC.

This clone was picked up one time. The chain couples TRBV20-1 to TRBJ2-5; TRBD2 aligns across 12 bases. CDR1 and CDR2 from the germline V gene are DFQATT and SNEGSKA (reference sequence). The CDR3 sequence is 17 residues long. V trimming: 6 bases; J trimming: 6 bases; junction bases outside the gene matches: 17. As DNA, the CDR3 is TGCAGTGCCAGTCTAGCGGGAGGGCCATTAGGTGGAAAGACCCAGTACTTC. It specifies CSASLAGGPLGGKTQYF.